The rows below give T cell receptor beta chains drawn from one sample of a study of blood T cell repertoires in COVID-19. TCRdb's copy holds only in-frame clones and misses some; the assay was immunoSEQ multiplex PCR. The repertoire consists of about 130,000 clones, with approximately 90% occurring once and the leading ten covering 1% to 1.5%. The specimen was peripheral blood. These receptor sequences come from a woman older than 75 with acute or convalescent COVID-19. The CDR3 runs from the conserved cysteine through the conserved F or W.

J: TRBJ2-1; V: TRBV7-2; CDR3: CASARQSNNEQFF
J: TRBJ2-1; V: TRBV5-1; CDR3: CASRSVSGRNEQFF
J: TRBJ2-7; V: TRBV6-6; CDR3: CASSIGTGAYEQYF
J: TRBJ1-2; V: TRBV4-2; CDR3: CASSQDRDRAYYGYTF
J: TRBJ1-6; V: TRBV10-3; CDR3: CAISEGAGLGSPLHF
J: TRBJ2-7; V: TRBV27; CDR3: CASSSRYGQARTSGETYEQYF
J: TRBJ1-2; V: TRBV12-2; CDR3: CASRLEPWTGMISLYGYTF
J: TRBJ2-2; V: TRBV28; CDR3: CASSPSPGELFF
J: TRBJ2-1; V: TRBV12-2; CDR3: CASRLAAGVKCNEQFF
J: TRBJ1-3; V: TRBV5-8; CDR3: CASSLSQNTIYF
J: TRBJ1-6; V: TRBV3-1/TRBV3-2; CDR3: CASSRGQNSPLHF
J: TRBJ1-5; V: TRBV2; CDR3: CASKPGQGANQPQHF
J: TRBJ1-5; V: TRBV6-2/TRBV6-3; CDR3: CASSSTSTGFSF
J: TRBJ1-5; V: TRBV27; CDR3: CASSLGQGGNQPQHF
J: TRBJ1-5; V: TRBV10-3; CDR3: CATGGGPQSNQPQHF
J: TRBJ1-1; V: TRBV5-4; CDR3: CASSFQQDTEAFF
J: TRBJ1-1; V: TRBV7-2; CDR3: CASSSQGWNTEAFF
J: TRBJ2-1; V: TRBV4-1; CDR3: CASSPPAVLANNEQFF
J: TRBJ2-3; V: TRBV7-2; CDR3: CASREAGEDTQYF
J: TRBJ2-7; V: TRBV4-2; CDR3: CASSPSETTSYEQYF
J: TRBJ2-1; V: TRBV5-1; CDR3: CASSLVQGGNEQFF
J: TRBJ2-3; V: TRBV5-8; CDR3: CASSLIILAGTITDTQYF
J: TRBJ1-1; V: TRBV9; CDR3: CASSVGGMNTEAFF
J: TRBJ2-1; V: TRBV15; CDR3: CATSRVGTSFGNEQFF
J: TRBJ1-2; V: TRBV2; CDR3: CAKWTGTMLGGYTF
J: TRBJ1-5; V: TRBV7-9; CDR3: CASSHGQGRQPQHF
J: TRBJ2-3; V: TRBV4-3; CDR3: CASSQETSGGSDTQYF
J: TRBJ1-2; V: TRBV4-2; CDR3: CASSQDPEGIYGYTF
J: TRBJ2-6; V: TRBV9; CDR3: CASTTGYGGANVLTF
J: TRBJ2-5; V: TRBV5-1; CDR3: CASSPGAGETQYF
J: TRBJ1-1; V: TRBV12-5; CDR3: CASGLGQGKNTEAFF
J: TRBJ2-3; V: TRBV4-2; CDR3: CASSLTSGRDSDTQYF
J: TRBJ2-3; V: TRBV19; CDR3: CASSPGQGYTDTQYF
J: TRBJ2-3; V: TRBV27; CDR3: CASKNSAHTQYF
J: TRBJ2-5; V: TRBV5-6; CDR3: CASCLGLAKETQYF
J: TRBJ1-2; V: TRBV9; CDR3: CASSVGTGGGGYTF
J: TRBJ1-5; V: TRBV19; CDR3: CATYGPTGSNQPQHF
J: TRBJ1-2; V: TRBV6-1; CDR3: CASSATGTGRDLDGYTF
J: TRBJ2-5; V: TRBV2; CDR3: CASRMTSGVETQYF
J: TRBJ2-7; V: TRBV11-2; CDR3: CASSRDRGSPYEQYF
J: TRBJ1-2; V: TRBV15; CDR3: CATSRGLTGRRYGYTF
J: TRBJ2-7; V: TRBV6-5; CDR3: CASPSGRDYEQYF
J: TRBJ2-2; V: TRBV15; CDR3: CATRDRGRPGELFF
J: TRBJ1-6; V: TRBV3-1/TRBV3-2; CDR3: CASSPSGGARGSPLHF
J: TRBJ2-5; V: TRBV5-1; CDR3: CASSKDSTQETQYF
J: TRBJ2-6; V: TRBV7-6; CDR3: CASSLAGQGTGANVLTF
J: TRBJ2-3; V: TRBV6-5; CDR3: CASSYSTSGIPDTQYF
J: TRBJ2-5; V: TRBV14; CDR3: CASSHQLAGDQETQYF
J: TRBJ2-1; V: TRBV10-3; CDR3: CAISAGGQIYNEQFF